The sequence of this T cell receptor beta chain was determined in a study of blood T cell repertoires in COVID-19. This clone was recorded only once. Trimming stripped 7 bases from V and 9 bases from J, with 12 bases between. Germline-derived CDR1 and CDR2 are MNHNY and SVGAGI (reference sequence). This CDR3 comprises 11 residues. Sequencing used immunoSEQ multiplex PCR; TCRdb keeps in-frame clones, though not all of them. The sample holds 100,000 to 150,000 clones; 75% to 90% are singletons and the top ten take 3.2%. This chain uses TRBV6-6 with TRBJ1-1; D perhaps matches TRBD1 (5 bases). This sequence was found in a woman older than 75 with COVID-19, enrolled during active disease. The material sequenced was peripheral blood. This CDR3 reads CASNALGQAFF. In DNA, the CDR3 is TGTGCCAGCAATGCCCTGGGGCAAGCTTTCTTT.